Below are 20 T cell receptor beta chains sequenced from a single sample in a study of cytomegalovirus exposure and HLA in healthy donors. The table came from immunoSEQ multiplex PCR; TCRdb's copy has only in-frame clones and leaves some out. The table shows more than 85,000 clones, with more than 85% occurring only once. Sequenced: PBMCs. These receptors were obtained from a woman aged 18-30 years in good health and CMV-seropositive.

The J gene is TRBJ2-2, the V gene TRBV19; 7 bases map to TRBD1. The CDR3 loop spans 18 amino acids. V was pared by 3 bases and J by 2 bases, with 12 bases of the junction left unmatched. Germline V gene sequence: CDR1 LNHDA, CDR2 SQIVND (reference sequence). The CDR3 DNA follows: TGTGCCAGTAGTATCCCATTCGACAGGGCGGATAACACCGGGGAGCTGTTTTTT. Protein sequence: CASSIPFDRADNTGELFF. The full variable domain, its missing parts supplied by reference TRBV19 and TRBJ2-2, is DGGITQSPKYLFRKEGQNVTLSCEQNLNHDAMYWYRQDPGQGLRLIYYSQIVNDFQKGDIAEGYSVSREKKESFPLTVTSAQKNPTAFYLCASSIPFDRADNTGELFFGEGSRLTVL.

This chain links TRBV27 with TRBJ2-1; TRBD1 matches 7 bases. V lost 5 bases, J lost 2 bases, and 6 bases stayed unmatched. Germline loops: CDR1 MNHEY, CDR2 SMNVEV (reference sequence). The CDR3 runs 15 residues. This CDR3 is CASSPDRATYNEQFF. The CDR3 region has the DNA TGTGCCAGCAGTCCAGACAGGGCCACCTACAATGAGCAGTTCTTC.

V usage is TRBV5-6 and J usage is TRBJ2-2; no firm D call. CDR3 length equals 10 residues. Germline lookup yields CDR1 SGHDT and CDR2 YYEEEE. Trimming removed 4 bases from V and 9 bases from J, with 4 bases in between. The CDR3, as DNA: TGTGCCAGCAGCCTTCGGGAGCTGTTTTTT. Protein: CASSLRELFF.

The chain is built from TRBV2 and TRBJ2-5; 7 bases align to TRBD1. The V gene end was trimmed by 7 bases and the J gene end by 1 base; junction bases not matched to a gene: 9. Looked up from germline, CDR1 is SNHLY and CDR2 is FYNNEI. The CDR3 totals 15 residues. Here the CDR3 reads CASTLQGVTQETQYF. CDR3 DNA: TGTGCCAGCACCCTCCAGGGGGTAACCCAAGAGACCCAGTACTTC.

This chain joins TRBV4-1 and TRBJ2-2; D is unresolved. The CDR3 totals 13 residues. Trimming removed 1 base from V and 3 bases from J, with 3 bases in between. Per germline, CDR1 MGHRA and CDR2 YSYEKL. CDR3 sequence: CASSQVYTGELFF. CDR3 in DNA: TGCGCCAGCAGCCAAGTCTACACCGGGGAGCTGTTTTTT.

This clone was observed a handful of times. This chain uses TRBV28 with TRBJ1-6; the D is unclear. The CDR3 covers 13 residues. V was pared by 7 bases and J by 12 bases, with 16 bases between. Germline V gene sequence: CDR1 MDHEN, CDR2 SYDVKM. The CDR3 DNA follows: TGTGCCAGCACCACCCGTAGTTTAGTACCCCTCCACTTT. Translating gives CASTTRSLVPLHF.

The V and J genes are TRBV12-5 and TRBJ2-7; 11 nucleotides line up with TRBD2. V lost 0 bases, J lost 4 bases, and 14 bases stayed unmatched. The CDR3 sequence is 19 residues long. The germline V gene encodes CDR1 LGHNT and CDR2 FRNRAP. The CDR3 DNA follows: TGTGCTAGTGGTTTGGTACTTAGGAGCACGGGACTAGCGGATTACGAGCAGTACTTC. Encoded protein: CASGLVLRSTGLADYEQYF.

This rearrangement joins TRBV7-2 to TRBJ2-5; TRBD2 matches 9 bases. With V trimmed by 1 base and J by 0 bases, 9 bases remained unmatched. The V gene's germline CDR1 is SGHTA and CDR2 FQGNSA. The CDR3 runs 18 residues. The CDR3 nucleotides read TGTGCCAGCAGCTTAGAATTGGCGGGGGGGCTGTACCAAGAGACCCAGTACTTC. This translates into CASSLELAGGLYQETQYF.

The chain recombines TRBV6-1 with TRBJ1-1; 10 positions match TRBD1. CDR3 length equals 20 residues. The V and J ends lost 4 bases and 1 base, in that order; junction bases with no gene match: 18. Germline assignment: CDR1 MNHNS and CDR2 SASEGT. CDR3 protein: CASSAPPKGGTGASNTEAFF. In nucleotides, the CDR3 is TGTGCCAGCAGTGCGCCCCCTAAGGGCGGGACAGGGGCCTCGAACACTGAAGCTTTCTTT.

The gene calls are TRBV19 and TRBJ2-1; 10 nucleotides agree with TRBD2. Germline assignment: CDR1 LNHDA and CDR2 SQIVND (reference sequence). Trimming cost V 5 bases and J 5 bases; bases outside gene matches: 3. This CDR3 has 14 amino acids. Written as DNA, the CDR3 is TGTGCCAGTAGTTTAGCGGGAGGTCACAATGAGCAGTTCTTC. Translated, it gives CASSLAGGHNEQFF.

The V call is TRBV28, the J call TRBJ2-3, with D perhaps TRBD1 (5 bases). V was cut by 5 bases and J by 2 bases, with 8 bases left in between. Germline V gene lookup returns CDR1 MDHEN and CDR2 SYDVKM. The CDR3 runs to 13 residues. CDR3 nucleotide sequence: TGTGCCAGCAGTCTTGGGGCCACAGATACGCAGTATTTT. Translated, it gives CASSLGATDTQYF.

This clone was recorded a few times. Here the CDR3 DNA reads TGTGCCAGCAGCCCATGGCGGGGCCCCAGGATGCCCCAGCATTTT. Translating gives CASSPWRGPRMPQHF. The chain combines TRBV5-6 with TRBJ1-5; the D gene is possibly TRBD1 (5 bases). V dropped 4 bases and J dropped 9 bases, with 20 bases sitting between them. CDR1 and CDR2 from the germline V gene are SGHDT and YYEEEE. The CDR3 sequence is 15 residues long.

The chain links TRBV6-6 to TRBJ1-1; TRBD1 might be the D (6 bases). Germline CDR1 reads MNHNY; CDR2 reads SVGAGI (reference sequence). V gave up 10 bases and J gave up 4 bases, with 13 bases separating them. There are 12 residues in the CDR3. This chain's CDR3 is CAIGQKRTEAFF. Here the CDR3 DNA reads TGTGCCATCGGACAGAAGCGCACTGAAGCTTTCTTT.

The rearrangement links TRBV19 to TRBJ2-2; 11 bases align to TRBD2. The V gene's germline CDR1 is LNHDA and CDR2 SQIVND (reference sequence). The CDR3 spans 14 residues. Germline trimming cut 9 bases from V and 6 bases from J; bases unmatched to any gene: 6. Here the CDR3 DNA reads TGTGCCAGCACTAGCGGGAGTTCGCCCGGGGAGCTGTTTTTT. It yields the protein CASTSGSSPGELFF. Full variable domain (rest looked up from reference TRBV19 and TRBJ2-2): DGGITQSPKYLFRKEGQNVTLSCEQNLNHDAMYWYRQDPGQGLRLIYYSQIVNDFQKGDIAEGYSVSREKKESFPLTVTSAQKNPTAFYLCASTSGSSPGELFFGEGSRLTVL.

For this clone: Other DNA sequences of this sample code for an identical CDR3. The V call is TRBV9, the J call TRBJ2-5, with D unresolved. The CDR3 extends over 14 amino acids. V was shortened by 0 bases and J by 3 bases, with 9 bases between the two germline ends. The germline V gene encodes CDR1 SGDLS and CDR2 YYNGEE. In DNA form, the CDR3 reads TGTGCCAGCAGCGTAGGAACAGTTAAAGAGACCCAGTACTTC. Translation: CASSVGTVKETQYF.

V usage is TRBV7-6 and J usage is TRBJ1-6; D is uncertain. Germline lookup yields CDR1 SGHVS and CDR2 FNYEAQ. Trimming left V 6 bases short and J 8 bases short, with 14 bases between. This CDR3 has 14 amino acids. CDR3 DNA: TGTGCCAGCAGTAGTAATCAGGTCGATTCACCCCTCCACTTT. It codes for CASSSNQVDSPLHF.

This clone was picked up a small number of times. The rearrangement uses TRBV19 and TRBJ1-2, with unresolved D. The CDR3 sequence is 13 residues long. Trimming pared 0 bases from V and 8 bases from J, leaving 10 bases between. The germline gives CDR1 LNHDA, CDR2 SQIVND (reference sequence). As DNA, the CDR3 is TGTGCCAGTAGTATAGATCGGGTGCGAGGCTACACCTTC. It encodes CASSIDRVRGYTF.

The rearrangement joins TRBV4-1 to TRBJ1-5; D remains unclear. This CDR3 has 15 amino acids. CDR1 is MGHRA, CDR2 YSYEKL, per germline. Trimming removed 0 bases from V and 0 bases from J, with 6 bases in between. CDR3 bases: TGCGCCAGCAGCCAAGAATCGTATAGCAATCAGCCCCAGCATTTT. Residues: CASSQESYSNQPQHF.

The chain has TRBV28 and TRBJ2-6; 8 bases line up with TRBD1. V lost 5 bases to trimming and J lost 1 base; unmatched junction nucleotides: 7. The CDR3 is 17 residues long. Germline V gene data show CDR1 as MDHEN and CDR2 as SYDVKM. CDR3 nucleotide sequence: TGTGCCAGCAGTCCCAGACAGGGGAGGTCTGGGGCCAACGTCCTGACTTTC. This gives the protein CASSPRQGRSGANVLTF. The full variable domain, in which reference TRBV28 and TRBJ2-6 provide the parts outside the CDR3, is DVKVTQSSRYLVKRTGEKVFLECVQDMDHENMFWYRQDPGLGLRLIYFSYDVKMKEKGDIPEGYSVSREKKERFSLILESASTNQTSMYLCASSPRQGRSGANVLTFGAGSRLTVL.

The chain links TRBV29-1 to TRBJ2-7; 11 bases agree with TRBD2. The V gene's germline CDR1 is SQVTM and CDR2 ANQGSEA. V gave up 7 bases and J gave up 3 bases; unmatched junction bases: 8. CDR3 length: 14 residues. The CDR3 nucleotides are TGCAGCGCTCGATCCGGGACTAGCGGCTACGAGCAGTACTTC. It translates to CSARSGTSGYEQYF.